These 10 T cell receptor beta chains came from one sample sequenced in a study of blood T cell repertoires in COVID-19. Repertoires were generated with immunoSEQ multiplex PCR, while TCRdb's copy carries only in-frame clones and drops some. The table shows approximately 59,000 clones, with under 90% occurring only once. The sample was peripheral blood. The receptors derive from a man in his forties with active COVID-19.

The chain links TRBV11-2 to TRBJ1-1; D ambiguous. Between the trimmed V and J ends, which lost 3 bases and 1 base, there was a span of 18 bases. Germline V gene sequence: CDR1 SGHAT, CDR2 FQNNGV. This CDR3 is 17 amino acids long. The CDR3: CASSFWEGLVENTEAFF. Written as DNA, the CDR3 is TGTGCCAGCAGCTTTTGGGAGGGTTTGGTTGAGAACACTGAAGCTTTCTTT. Full variable domain (outside the CDR3, taken from reference TRBV11-2 and TRBJ1-1): EAGVAQSPRYKIIEKRQSVAFWCNPISGHATLYWYQQILGQGPKLLIQFQNNGVVDDSQLPKDRFSAERLKGVDSTLKIQPAKLEDSAVYLCASSFWEGLVENTEAFFGQGTRLTVV.

The gene calls are TRBV27 and TRBJ1-6; 8 bases agree with TRBD1. CDR3 length equals 16 residues. Unmatched junction bases numbered 7, after V lost 7 bases and J lost 2 bases. Germline CDR1 MNHEY, CDR2 SMNVEV (reference sequence). The CDR3 reads CASNLYRGAYNSPLHF. The CDR3 DNA sequence: TGTGCCAGCAACCTATACAGGGGGGCCTATAATTCACCCCTCCACTTT.

This chain links TRBV15 with TRBJ1-2, with unresolved D. Trimming removed 0 bases from V and 3 bases from J, with 5 bases in between. The germline CDR1 and CDR2 sequences are LNHNV and YYDKDF (reference sequence). CDR3 length: 13 residues. The CDR3 here is CATSRDKHYGYTF. In DNA, the CDR3 is TGTGCCACCAGCAGAGATAAGCACTATGGCTACACCTTC.

This clone has only one observation. The chain joins TRBV6-5 to TRBJ1-1; D is uncertain. Per the germline V gene, CDR1 is MNHEY and CDR2 is SVGAGI. The V gene lost 2 bases and the J gene lost 1 base, with 8 bases spanning the gap. The CDR3 loop spans 14 amino acids. Written as DNA, the CDR3 is TGTGCCAGCAGTTACCACCACGGGAACACTGAAGCTTTCTTT. Translating it yields CASSYHHGNTEAFF.

This clone was seen a few times. The V call is TRBV29-1, the J call TRBJ2-7, with D tentatively TRBD2 (6 bases). V was clipped by 0 bases and J by 6 bases, with 12 bases between them. The CDR3 has 13 amino acids. Germline CDR1 and CDR2: SQVTM and ANQGSEA. This chain's CDR3 is CSVEEPRGSEQYF. The CDR3 nucleotides read TGCAGCGTTGAAGAACCGCGGGGTTCCGAGCAGTACTTC.

This clone was recorded once. V usage is TRBV28 and J usage is TRBJ2-3; TRBD2 agrees at 11 bases. CDR1 is MDHEN and CDR2 is SYDVKM in the germline V gene. The CDR3 sequence is 18 residues long. J was trimmed by 5 bases and V by 4 bases; bases with no gene match: 14. As DNA, the CDR3 is TGTGCCAGCAGTTCCGGGTCATTACTAGCGGGAGTCGTAGATACGCAGTATTTT. It specifies CASSSGSLLAGVVDTQYF.

This chain joins TRBV3-1 (or the pseudogene TRBV3-2) and TRBJ2-7; 7 bases agree with TRBD2. The CDR3 covers 17 residues. Trimming took 1 base from V and 6 from J; bases not matched to a gene: 15. The germline gives CDR1 LGHDT, CDR2 YNNKEL (reference sequence). CDR3 sequence reads: CASSQGPRTVGGSEQYF. CDR3 sequence (DNA): TGTGCCAGCAGCCAAGGCCCCCGAACGGTCGGGGGGTCCGAGCAGTACTTC.

A single count supports this clone. The rearrangement links TRBV29-1 to TRBJ2-1, with 8 bases fitting TRBD2. The germline CDR1 and CDR2 sequences are SQVTM and ANQGSEA. The CDR3 spans 16 residues. V gave up 7 bases and J gave up 7 bases; unmatched junction bases: 18. This CDR3 is CSAHPTSGSISNEQFF. The DNA for the CDR3 is TGCAGCGCCCACCCCACCAGCGGGAGTATATCGAATGAGCAGTTCTTC.

In its sample, this clone was seen a few times. The genes are TRBV5-1 and TRBJ2-5; 9 positions match TRBD2. The CDR3 spans 16 residues. The V gene's germline CDR1 is SGHRS and CDR2 YFSETQ. V shed 0 bases and J 4 bases; nucleotides not matched to a gene: 7. This CDR3 reads CASSLGAGTSLETQYF. The CDR3 coding sequence is TGCGCCAGCAGCTTGGGGGCCGGGACTAGCTTAGAGACCCAGTACTTC.

In this sample, this clone turned up once. The chain is built from TRBV30 and TRBJ2-6, with a tentative D call TRBD1 (6 bases). This CDR3 contains 16 residues. V was pared by 5 bases and J by 0 bases, with 14 bases between. Per the germline V gene, CDR1 is GTSNPN and CDR2 is SVGIG (reference sequence). The CDR3 loop reads CAWSDRTYSGANVLTF. In nucleotides, the CDR3 is TGTGCCTGGTCCGACAGGACTTACTCTGGGGCCAACGTCCTGACTTTC.